Below are 19 T cell receptor beta chains sequenced from a single sample in a study of T-cell reconstitution after alpha-beta-depleted transplantation in children. Researchers prepared the TCRbeta library using unique molecular identifiers, the study reports. One entry per CDR3 protein, called by TCRdb with MiXCR from the PCR reads. The sample holds 200,000 to 250,000 distinct CDR3 sequences, roughly 24% seen once. The input for sequencing was PBMCs, taken before TCRalphabeta/CD19-depleted stem cell transplant. The receptor set was obtained from a girl under 10 years old with Fanconi anemia, due to receive a stem cell transplant.

The chain employs TRBV4-1 and TRBJ2-7, with D perhaps given as TRBD1 or TRBD2 (5 bases each). The V and J ends lost 7 bases and 5 bases respectively, with 21 bases between them. The CDR3 spans 15 residues. The germline CDR1 and CDR2 sequences are MGHRA and YSYEKL. The CDR3: CASTPIGEKLDEQYF. DNA of the CDR3: TGCGCCAGCACTCCTATAGGGGAGAAATTGGACGAGCAGTACTTC.

The rearrangement links TRBV10-3 to TRBJ2-1, with D perhaps TRBD1 or TRBD2 (5 bases each). The germline V gene has CDR1 ENHRY and CDR2 SYGVKD. The CDR3 runs to 14 residues. V gave up 6 bases and J gave up 6 bases, with 15 bases separating them. CDR3 in DNA: TGTGCCATCAGGGGGACGTCGGGTTTCAATGAGCAGTTCTTC. It codes for CAIRGTSGFNEQFF.

The chain uses TRBV7-9 and TRBJ2-7, with a tentative D call TRBD1 (6 bases). Germline V CDR1 and CDR2: SEHNR, FQNEAQ (reference sequence). V lost 2 bases to trimming and J lost 0 bases, with 17 bases between them. The CDR3 totals 17 residues. This chain's CDR3 is CASSLMGLGQFSYEQYF. DNA for the CDR3: TGTGCCAGCAGCTTAATGGGGCTTGGACAGTTCTCCTACGAGCAGTACTTC.

The V gene is TRBV10-3, the J gene TRBJ2-7, with D hard to call. Germline CDR1 ENHRY, CDR2 SYGVKD. CDR3 length: 12 amino acids. V lost 4 bases, J lost 2 bases, and 6 bases lay in between. CDR3 in DNA: TGTGCCATCAGTGGGGAAACCTACGAGCAGTACTTC. Its translation is CAISGETYEQYF.

This clonotype appeared many times. The J gene is TRBJ1-2, the V gene TRBV29-1; no clear D gene. CDR1 and CDR2 (germline): SQVTM, ANQGSEA. The V end lost 6 bases, the J end lost 3 bases, and 17 bases lay between the germline ends. CDR3 length: 14 amino acids. As DNA, the CDR3 is TGCAGCGTCGCCCCAAGGGCGCGGGACTATGGCTACACCTTC. It codes for CSVAPRARDYGYTF.

The chain combines TRBV5-1 with TRBJ1-2; the match to TRBD1 covers 8 bases. V trimming: 4 bases; J trimming: 8 bases; junction bases outside the gene matches: 7. This CDR3 contains 13 residues. Germline V gives CDR1 SGHRS, CDR2 YFSETQ. The CDR3 DNA reads TGCGCCAGCAGCCTCGGACAGGGCCTCGGCTACACCTTC. As protein: CASSLGQGLGYTF.

V and J are TRBV20-1 and TRBJ2-1; 11 nucleotides agree with TRBD2. Looked up from germline, CDR1 is DFQATT and CDR2 is SNEGSKA (reference sequence). This CDR3 has 18 residues. Trimming removed 6 bases from V and 4 bases from J; junction bases left unmatched: 17. CDR3 loop: CSAPLHGWLAGGYNEQFF. For the CDR3, the DNA is TGCAGTGCCCCACTTCATGGTTGGCTAGCGGGAGGATACAATGAGCAGTTCTTC.

The chain joins TRBV25-1 to TRBJ2-2; maybe TRBD1 (5 bases). The V gene lost 3 bases and the J gene lost 5 bases, with 16 bases spanning the gap. CDR3 length: 16 residues. CDR1 is MGHDK and CDR2 is SYGVNS in the germline V gene. CDR3: CASSDPAGKGTGELFF. The CDR3, as DNA: TGTGCCAGCAGTGACCCTGCAGGGAAGGGAACCGGGGAGCTGTTTTTT.

The gene calls are TRBV20-1 and TRBJ2-1, with 12 bases fitting TRBD2. Germline CDR1 is DFQATT and CDR2 is SNEGSKA (reference sequence). The CDR3 has 16 residues. After removal of 2 bases from V and 4 bases from J, the junction contained 6 bases not matched to a gene. DNA of the CDR3: TGCAGTGCTAGATCCACTAGCGGGGGGCGGTACAATGAGCAGTTCTTC. This codes for CSARSTSGGRYNEQFF.

The V and J genes are TRBV29-1 and TRBJ2-7, with 7 bases fitting TRBD1. This CDR3 is built from 14 residues. Trimming at V came to 2 bases and at J to 3 bases, leaving 7 bases not matched to a gene. Germline CDR1 SQVTM, CDR2 ANQGSEA. The CDR3 nucleotides are TGCAGCGTTGAACAGGGGGTTGGAGTCTACGAGCAGTACTTC. The encoded protein is CSVEQGVGVYEQYF.

This clonotype occurred many times. This chain links TRBV20-1 with TRBJ2-5, with 12 bases identical to TRBD2. The V gene end was trimmed by 5 bases and the J gene end by 0 bases; junction bases not matched to a gene: 7. This CDR3 region has 16 residues. Germline loops: CDR1 DFQATT, CDR2 SNEGSKA (reference sequence). The CDR3 loop reads CSAATSGSLYQETQYF. The DNA of the CDR3 is TGCAGTGCTGCGACTAGCGGGAGTTTGTACCAAGAGACCCAGTACTTC.

The sample holds many counts of this clonotype. The CDR3 region is CSVRDGRGSPLHF. CDR3 nucleotides: TGCAGCGTACGGGACGGCAGGGGCTCACCCCTCCACTTT. The chain couples TRBV29-1 to TRBJ1-6, with D perhaps TRBD1 (6 bases). Germline V gives CDR1 SQVTM, CDR2 ANQGSEA. The V and J ends lost 6 bases and 10 bases respectively, with 16 bases between them. The CDR3 consists of 13 residues.

This clonotype appeared many times. The V call is TRBV29-1, the J call TRBJ2-1; 9 nucleotides align to TRBD2. The CDR3 runs to 16 residues. The ends lost 3 bases at V and 0 bases at J; junction bases unmatched: 6. CDR1 and CDR2 (germline): SQVTM, ANQGSEA. The CDR3 sequence is CSVEGSGGSSYNEQFF. In DNA, the CDR3 is TGCAGCGTTGAGGGTAGCGGGGGTAGCTCCTACAATGAGCAGTTCTTC.

The chain combines TRBV7-9 with TRBJ2-1; 11 nucleotides line up with TRBD1. The CDR3 spans 14 residues. Germline CDR1 is SEHNR and CDR2 is FQNEAQ (reference sequence). With V trimmed by 4 bases and J by 6 bases, 2 bases remained unmatched. CDR3 region: CASSSGTGGNEQFF. DNA for the CDR3: TGTGCCAGCAGCTCCGGGACAGGGGGCAATGAGCAGTTCTTC.

This clonotype has ten or more counts. The chain couples TRBV20-1 to TRBJ2-7; D possibly corresponds to TRBD1 (6 bases). CDR3 length: 14 residues. With 6 bases removed from V and 1 base from J, the gap between germline ends came to 16 bases. CDR1 is DFQATT, CDR2 SNEGSKA, per germline (reference sequence). The CDR3: CSATDQTGSYEQYF. The CDR3 bases are TGCAGTGCCACGGACCAGACAGGATCCTACGAGCAGTACTTC.

Only one count was recorded for this clonotype. The chain has TRBV7-6 and TRBJ2-7; D unclear. V was pared by 1 base and J by 7 bases, with 8 bases between. This CDR3 is 12 amino acids long. In germline, CDR1 is SGHVS, CDR2 FNYEAQ. DNA of the CDR3: TGTGCCAGCAGCTTAGACCCTGGGGAGCAGTACTTC. Its protein is CASSLDPGEQYF. The full variable domain, rest sourced from reference TRBV7-6 and TRBJ2-7, is GAGVSQSPRYKVTKRGQDVALRCDPISGHVSLYWYRQALGQGPEFLTYFNYEAQQDKSGLPNDRFSAERPEGSISTLTIQRTEQRDSAMYRCASSLDPGEQYFGPGTRLTVT.

This clonotype was seen ten or more times. In nucleotides, the CDR3 is TGTGCCAGCAGTTTACGGGACAGCCCCTACGAGCAGTACTTC. Residues: CASSLRDSPYEQYF. The chain carries TRBV12-3 or TRBV12-4 and TRBJ2-7, with 7 nucleotides matching TRBD1. Germline trimming cut 2 bases from V and 2 bases from J; bases unmatched to any gene: 3. The CDR3 sequence is 14 residues long.

This clonotype was seen ten or more times. The CDR3 loop reads CSVEEGGTETQYF. CDR3 nucleotides: TGCAGCGTCGAGGAGGGAGGCACAGAGACCCAGTACTTC. V usage is TRBV29-1 and J usage is TRBJ2-5; TRBD2 might be the D (6 bases). The CDR3 contains 13 residues. Germline V lookup: CDR1 SQVTM, CDR2 ANQGSEA. Trimming shortened V by 6 bases and J by 4 bases, and 15 bases separated the two germline ends.

The rearrangement joins TRBV29-1 to TRBJ2-1, with unresolved D. The V gene lost 4 bases and the J gene lost 7 bases, with 11 bases spanning the gap. This CDR3 contains 12 residues. CDR1 SQVTM and CDR2 ANQGSEA come from the germline V gene. As DNA, the CDR3 is TGCAGCGTTGGTCGGCGTGAGAATGAGCAGTTCTTC. Translated, it gives CSVGRRENEQFF.